This TCR beta chain was retrieved from a study of cytomegalovirus exposure and HLA in healthy donors. Study overall: Per a later analysis, the approximately 690 first-cohort and some 130 validation repertoires shared one platform.

The CDR3 loop spans 14 amino acids. Germline V gene data show CDR1 as MGHDK and CDR2 as SYGVNS. Trimming took off 0 bases at V and 8 bases at J, with 13 bases between the two ends. Assay: immunoSEQ multiplex PCR; the TCRdb copy retains only in-frame clones and omits some. The data contain a few hundred thousand clones, about 90% of them singletons. The study, taken as a whole, reports: The majority of TCR sequences were rare, yet some public TCRs appeared in many donors.

A word on this clone: Its antigen is as yet unknown.

The rearrangement links TRBV25-1 to TRBJ1-2; a possible D gene is TRBD1 (5 bases). Sequencing input: PBMCs. This sequence originates from a man aged 18-30 years in good health and CMV-seropositive. This chain's CDR3 is CASSEYWGAGGYTF. The CDR3 region has the DNA TGTGCCAGCAGTGAATACTGGGGCGCGGGGGGCTACACCTTC.